This record covers a single T cell receptor (beta chain). This sample stems from a study of blood T cell repertoires in COVID-19. Study background: COVID-19 samples collected from the United States, Italy and Spain covered acute and convalescent phases. Nucleic acid was either cDNA or gDNA, and it came from T cells, B-cell-depleted T cells, or PBMCs.

The CDR3 contains 13 residues. V shed 4 bases and J 4 bases; nucleotides not matched to a gene: 4. In germline, CDR1 is SQVTM, CDR2 ANQGSEA. Authors' processing steps: Quantification of nucleated cells was approximated via reference gene primer amplification. Measured with immunoSEQ multiplex PCR; TCRdb has only the in-frame clones, and not every one. V and J calls and clone size are given by that table; D and trimming were obtained from the DNA. Among approximately 170,000 clones listed, roughly 90% were seen once. The V and J genes are TRBV29-1 and TRBJ2-1; 7 bases are a match to TRBD1. The TCR comes from a man aged 18 to 29 with COVID-19, enrolled during active disease. Sequences were obtained from peripheral blood. DNA of the CDR3: TGCAGCGTTGCCGGGACAGCATACAATGAGCAGTTCTTC. Translated: CSVAGTAYNEQFF.